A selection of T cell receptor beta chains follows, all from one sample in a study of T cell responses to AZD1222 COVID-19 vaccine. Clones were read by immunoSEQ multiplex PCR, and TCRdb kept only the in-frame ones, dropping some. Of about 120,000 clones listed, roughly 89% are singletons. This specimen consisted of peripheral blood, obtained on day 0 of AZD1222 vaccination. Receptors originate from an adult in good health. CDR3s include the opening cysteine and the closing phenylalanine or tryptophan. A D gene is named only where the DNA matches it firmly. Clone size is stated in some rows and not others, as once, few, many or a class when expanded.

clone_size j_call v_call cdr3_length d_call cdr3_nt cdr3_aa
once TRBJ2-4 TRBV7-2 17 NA TGTGCCAGCAGCTTAGCGGGGGAGCGACTAGCCAAAAACATTCAGTACTTC CASSLAGERLAKNIQYF
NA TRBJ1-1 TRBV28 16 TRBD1 TGTGCCAGCAGTTTAAGGGGGACAGGGGTAAACACTGAAGCTTTCTTT CASSLRGTGVNTEAFF
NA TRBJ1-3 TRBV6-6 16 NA TGTGCCAGCAGCCATACCCTGGCAGGGTCTGGAAACACCATATATTTT CASSHTLAGSGNTIYF
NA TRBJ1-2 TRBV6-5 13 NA TGTGCCAGCAGGCAAACAGGGTCGGGTGGCTACACCTTC CASRQTGSGGYTF
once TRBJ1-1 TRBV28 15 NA TGTGCCAGCAGTTTAGGCGGTCAAATGAACACTGAAGCTTTCTTT CASSLGGQMNTEAFF
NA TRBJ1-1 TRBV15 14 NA TGTGCCACCAGCAGAGACAGGGTGGACACTGAAGCTTTCTTT CATSRDRVDTEAFF
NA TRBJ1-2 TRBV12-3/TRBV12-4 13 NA TGTGCCAGTAGTGCCCCAACACGTCGCGGCTACACCTTC CASSAPTRRGYTF
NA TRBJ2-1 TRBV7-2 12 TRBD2 TGTGCCAGCAGCTTAGGTAAGCTAGCGGAGTTCTTC CASSLGKLAEFF
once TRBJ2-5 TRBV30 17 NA TGTGCCTGGAGTAAAATCCCGACCCTACGACGGCGGGAGACCCAGTACTTC CAWSKIPTLRRRETQYF
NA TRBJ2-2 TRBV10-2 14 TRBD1 TGCGCCACCGGGACAGGGTTTAACACCGGGGAGCTGTTTTTT CATGTGFNTGELFF
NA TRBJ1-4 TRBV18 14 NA TGTGCCAGCTCACCCCAGGCACTCGATGAAAAACTGTTTTTT CASSPQALDEKLFF
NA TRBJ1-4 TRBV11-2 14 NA TGTGCCAGCAGCTTTAGTGGCCAGAATGAAAAACTGTTTTTT CASSFSGQNEKLFF
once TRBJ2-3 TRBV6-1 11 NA TGTGCCAGCAGAAATACAGATACGCAGTATTTT CASRNTDTQYF
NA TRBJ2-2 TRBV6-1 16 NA TGTGCCAGCAGTGAAGAAGGCTATTGGCCCACCGGGGAGCTGTTTTTT CASSEEGYWPTGELFF
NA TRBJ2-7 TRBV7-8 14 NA TGTGCCAGCAGCTTAGGGGTAGGAGCCTACGAGCAGTACTTC CASSLGVGAYEQYF
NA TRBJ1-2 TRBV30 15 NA TGTGCCTGGAGTGTACAAGGGGGGATGGGGGATGGCTACACCTTC CAWSVQGGMGDGYTF
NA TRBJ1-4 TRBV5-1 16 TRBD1 TGCGCCAGCAGCAGATCGGGACAGGCCGTCTATGAAAAACTGTTTTTT CASSRSGQAVYEKLFF
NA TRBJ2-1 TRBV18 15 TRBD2 TGTGCCAGCTCACCCTCTAGCGGGGGGGACAATGAGCAGTTCTTC CASSPSSGGDNEQFF
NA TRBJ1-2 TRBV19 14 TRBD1 TGTGCCAGCGAGGGACAGGGGGCGGTCTATGGCTACACCTTC CASEGQGAVYGYTF
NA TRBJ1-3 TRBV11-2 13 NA TGTGCCAGCAGCTTAGTACGCGGGAACACCATATATTTT CASSLVRGNTIYF
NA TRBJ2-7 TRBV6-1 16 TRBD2 TGTGCCAGCAGTGAAGATGCTAGCGGGGGTTCTTACGAGCAGTACTTC CASSEDASGGSYEQYF